This record covers a single T cell receptor (beta chain). Those who participated ranged in age from roughly 18 to 90 years and resided in 20 to 30 US areas. Cohort placement rested on clinical history that participants reported themselves. This sample was taken from a study of blood T cell repertoires in COVID-19. About the research overall: Samples of COVID-19 (acute and convalescent) were obtained from the United States, Italy and Spain.

CDR3 size: 13 residues. Germline V lookup: CDR1 SGHDN, CDR2 FVKESK. V was trimmed by 6 bases and J by 5 bases, leaving 11 bases between them. The assay was immunoSEQ multiplex PCR, and TCRdb's table has in-frame clones only and misses some. The data hold approximately 500,000 clones, with around 89% observed a single time. The chain couples TRBV14 to TRBJ1-5; D ambiguous. Sequencing was performed on PBMCs or T cells enriched from blood (not recorded which). The receptor was isolated from a middle-aged woman who had recovered from COVID-19. The CDR3, as DNA: TGTGCCAGCAGTCTCACTCTCGATCAGCCCCAGCATTTT. This gives the protein CASSLTLDQPQHF.